A selection of T cell receptor beta chains follows, all from one sample in a study of blood T cell repertoires in COVID-19. Clones were sequenced by immunoSEQ multiplex PCR, and TCRdb holds only the in-frame ones, with some missing. Of roughly 67,000 clones detected, about 86% appear once; the ten largest clones hold over 4%. The sample consisted of peripheral blood. The receptors shown here come from a man aged 45-65 years with acute or convalescent COVID-19. Both conserved end residues are part of each CDR3. D genes are given only for firm matches. Clone sizes are given selectively: once, few, many, or a class where the clone is expanded.

TRBD1	TRBV11-2	once	TRBJ1-4	TGTGCCAGCAGCTTTACAGGGACAGTGCGCGAAAAACTGTTTTTT	CASSFTGTVREKLFF
TRBD1	TRBV19	.	TRBJ1-2	TGTGCCAGTGGGACAGGAGCTGGCTACACCTTC	CASGTGAGYTF
.	TRBV5-8	once	TRBJ2-5	TGTGCCAGCAGCTTCCCAGGATCCTTGGGAGAGACCCAGTACTTC	CASSFPGSLGETQYF
TRBD1	TRBV28	.	TRBJ1-6	TGTGCCAGCAGGCGCCGGGACAGTGATAATTCACCCCTCCACTTT	CASRRRDSDNSPLHF
.	TRBV10-1	.	TRBJ1-1	TGCGCCAGCAGTGAGTCGGCAGGGGTCACTGAAGCTTTCTTT	CASSESAGVTEAFF
TRBD2	TRBV9	.	TRBJ2-3	TGTGCCAGCAGCGTAGGGTCTAGCGGGAGTATCCGCACAGATACGCAGTATTTT	CASSVGSSGSIRTDTQYF
TRBD1	TRBV5-6	.	TRBJ2-7	TGTGCCAGCAGCTTGACAGGGGGCCAAAACTACGAGCAGTACTTC	CASSLTGGQNYEQYF
.	TRBV5-1	.	TRBJ2-3	TGCGCCAGCAGCTTAACTCCGGGAAAGACAGATACGCAGTATTTT	CASSLTPGKTDTQYF
TRBD2	TRBV7-2	.	TRBJ2-3	TGTGCCAGCAGCGGCGACCTGAGCGGGGGCGCATCAACAGATACGCAGTATTTT	CASSGDLSGGASTDTQYF
.	TRBV7-9	.	TRBJ2-4	TGTGCCAGCAGCTTAGGGGAACAGGGACCCAAAAACATTCAGTACTTC	CASSLGEQGPKNIQYF
TRBD1	TRBV7-9	once	TRBJ1-3	TGTGCCAGCAGCTCAGGGGGAAGACGGAACACCATATATTTT	CASSSGGRRNTIYF
.	TRBV19	.	TRBJ1-5	TGTGCCAGTAGTATCGGACAGTCCCAGCATTTT	CASSIGQSQHF
TRBD1	TRBV11-1	.	TRBJ1-2	TGTGCCAGCAGCTTAGGGGGACAGTCCGCTGGCTACACCTTC	CASSLGGQSAGYTF
TRBD1	TRBV10-1	.	TRBJ2-2	TGCGCCAGCAGAGAACGCAGGGGGACCGGGGAGCTGTTTTTT	CASRERRGTGELFF
.	TRBV7-6	.	TRBJ1-2	TGTGCCAGCAGCTGTCTCTATGGCTACACCTTC	CASSCLYGYTF
TRBD1	TRBV12-3/TRBV12-4	.	TRBJ1-1	TGTGCCAGCAGGGGACAGTGGAACACTGAAGCTTTCTTT	CASRGQWNTEAFF
.	TRBV5-6	.	TRBJ1-5	TGTGCCAGCAGCTTCCTGTACGGGGGAGATAGCAATCAGCCCCAGCATTTT	CASSFLYGGDSNQPQHF
TRBD1	TRBV6-6	few	TRBJ2-3	TGTGCCAGCAGTCACCGGGACAGGGGTGGGGATACGCAGTATTTT	CASSHRDRGGDTQYF
.	TRBV5-1	few	TRBJ2-7	TGCGCCAGCAGCCGGGGGACGGGTGAACTCTACGAGCAGTACTTC	CASSRGTGELYEQYF
.	TRBV30	.	TRBJ1-5	TGTGCCTGGAGTTGGGCAGTCAATCAGCCCCAGCATTTT	CAWSWAVNQPQHF
.	TRBV11-3	.	TRBJ1-1	TGTGCCAGCAGCTCCCGACTGACTGAAGCTTTCTTT	CASSSRLTEAFF
TRBD2	TRBV9	.	TRBJ2-3	TGTGCCAGCAGCGTTACTAGCTGGGGGGGGGCAGATACGCAGTATTTT	CASSVTSWGGADTQYF
.	TRBV6-5	.	TRBJ1-4	TGTGCCAGCAGTTACTCTCCCAGGGGTAATGAAAAACTGTTTTTT	CASSYSPRGNEKLFF
TRBD1	TRBV7-9	few	TRBJ2-7	TGTGCCAGCAGCCCACAGGGACAGGATGGTACTAAAGAGCAGTACTTC	CASSPQGQDGTKEQYF
.	TRBV6-6	.	TRBJ2-7	TGTGCCACCTCTTCGACAGTTCCCTACGAGCAGTACTTC	CATSSTVPYEQYF
TRBD1	TRBV7-8	.	TRBJ1-1	TGTGCCAGCAGCCGAGGACAGGCGCGGGACACTGAAGCTTTCTTT	CASSRGQARDTEAFF
TRBD2	TRBV3-1/TRBV3-2	.	TRBJ2-2	TGTGCCAGCAGCCGCCTTCGGAGTAGCGGGGACACCGGGGAGCTGTTTTTT	CASSRLRSSGDTGELFF
TRBD2	TRBV5-4	.	TRBJ2-1	TGTGCCAGCAGCTTGAAACTAGCGGGAGTCGATGAGCAGTTCTTC	CASSLKLAGVDEQFF
TRBD2	TRBV27	.	TRBJ2-1	TGTGCCAGCAGCCAGGGACTAGCGGGGGGCCTCATTAACAATGAGCAGTTCTTC	CASSQGLAGGLINNEQFF